The next 17 T cell receptor beta chains were all read from a single sample in a study of blood T cells in healthy people across ages. The second PCR ran about 7 to 12 cycles with a sample-barcoded 5' primer and J-beta primers. TCRdb processed the 5' RACE reads anew with MiXCR; each CDR3 protein has one entry. The table includes 1.4 million or so distinct CDR3 sequences, 35% to 45% detected once. Specimen: blood. The receptor set was obtained from a woman aged 18-35 years in good health.

This clonotype was found a few times. The rearrangement links TRBV6-1 to TRBJ2-4; TRBD2 aligns across 7 bases. The CDR3 contains 13 residues. V dropped 6 bases and J dropped 13; count of bases not matched to a gene: 12. In germline, CDR1 is MNHNS, CDR2 SASEGT. The CDR3 nucleotides are TGTGCCAGCAGATATCGTGGGGGGGAGGAGCAGTACTTC. Residues: CASRYRGGEEQYF.

Comment on this clonotype: Since a much larger clone is just one base distant, this may be a read error. The J gene is TRBJ2-3, the V gene TRBV20-1; D is ambiguous. The CDR3 runs 16 residues. The germline V and J ends were trimmed by 3 bases and 4 bases, with 20 bases remaining between them. The germline gives CDR1 DFQATT, CDR2 SNEGSKA (reference sequence). CDR3: CSARSDRDRGADTQYF. CDR3 nucleotide sequence: TGCAGTGCTAGGTCGGACCGTGACCGTGGCGCAGATACGCAGTATTTT.

This CDR3 is CASSMGRDTQYF. In DNA form, the CDR3 reads TGTGCCAGCAGTATGGGCCGAGATACGCAGTATTTT. The genes are TRBV5-6 and TRBJ2-3; D not certain. The germline gives CDR1 SGHDT, CDR2 YYEEEE. This CDR3 region has 12 residues. Deletions cut 5 bases from V and 5 bases from J, with 9 bases between.

The gene calls are TRBV4-3 and TRBJ2-5; D is unresolved. Between the trimmed V and J ends, which lost 0 bases and 11 bases, there was a span of 19 bases. Germline CDR1 is LGHNA and CDR2 is YSLEER. CDR3 length: 15 amino acids. The CDR3 bases are TGCGCCAGCAGCCAAGATCGAGCTAGGAGCAATGAGCAGTACTTC. This gives the protein CASSQDRARSNEQYF.

V gene TRBV20-1 combines with J gene TRBJ2-7, with a possible D match to TRBD1 (7 bases). This CDR3 is built from 14 residues. The V gene's germline CDR1 is DFQATT and CDR2 SNEGSKA (reference sequence). Deletions cut 2 bases from V and 5 bases from J, with 16 bases between. The CDR3 bases are TGCAGTGCTAGAAGACAGGGAGGCAGCCACGAGCAGTACTTC. Protein: CSARRQGGSHEQYF.

There are a few counts of this clonotype. The chain uses TRBV4-3 and TRBJ2-1; possible D gene TRBD2, 5 bases. The CDR3 loop spans 16 amino acids. V dropped 1 base and J dropped 2 bases, with 12 bases sitting between them. From germline, CDR1 is LGHNA and CDR2 YSLEER. CDR3 loop: CASSQVNGVPYNEQFF. The CDR3 DNA follows: TGCGCCAGCAGCCAAGTAAACGGGGTTCCCTACAATGAGCAGTTCTTC.

As regards this clonotype: This may stem from a read error, because a much larger clone lies one nucleotide away. J is TRBJ1-2 and V is TRBV7-9; D gene unclear. CDR1 is SEHNR, CDR2 FQNEAQ, per germline (reference sequence). The CDR3 has 11 amino acids. This CDR3 is CANSLRYGYTF. CDR3 coding DNA: TGTGCCAACAGCTTAAGATATGGCTACACCTTC.

The rearrangement links TRBV29-1 to TRBJ1-1; 7 bases align to TRBD1. Germline CDR1 is SQVTM and CDR2 is ANQGSEA. CDR3 length equals 11 residues. After removal of 6 bases from V and 10 bases from J, the junction contained 8 bases not matched to a gene. The CDR3 loop is CSVVGWTGAFF. The CDR3 DNA sequence: TGCAGCGTGGTGGGGTGGACAGGAGCTTTCTTT. Filled out from reference TRBV29-1 and TRBJ1-1, the complete variable domain reads SAVISQKPSRDICQRGTSLTIQCQVDSQVTMMFWYRQQPGQSLTLIATANQGSEATYESGFVIDKFPISRPNLTFSTLTVSNMSPEDSSIYLCSVVGWTGAFFGQGTRLTVV.

The table lists this clonotype with a count of one. This chain uses TRBV20-1 with TRBJ2-3, with 11 bases matching TRBD2. The CDR3 extends over 15 amino acids. The germline V gene has CDR1 DFQATT and CDR2 SNEGSKA (reference sequence). V trimming: 6 bases; J trimming: 2 bases; junction bases outside the gene matches: 7. CDR3 protein: CSAPTSGSITDTQYF. DNA for the CDR3: TGCAGTGCACCTACTAGCGGGAGTATCACAGATACGCAGTATTTT.

This chain uses TRBV7-8 with TRBJ1-2, with D tentatively TRBD1 (6 bases). The CDR3 extends over 14 amino acids. Trimming pared 11 bases from V and 4 bases from J, leaving 20 bases between. CDR1 is SGHVS and CDR2 is FQNEAQ in the germline V gene. The CDR3 is CAVTAAGDAYGYTF. The CDR3 nucleotides are TGTGCCGTAACTGCGGCAGGGGATGCCTATGGCTACACCTTC.

The chain recombines TRBV6-1 with TRBJ1-2; D might be TRBD1 (6 bases). Germline V gives CDR1 MNHNS, CDR2 SASEGT. The CDR3 contains 15 residues. Trimming took 8 bases from V and 4 from J, leaving 20 bases between them. The CDR3 nucleotides read TGTGCCAGCGGACTAAACTCGCGGACAGTCTATGGCTACACCTTC. As protein: CASGLNSRTVYGYTF.

This clonotype was counted only a few times. The V and J genes are TRBV28 and TRBJ2-7, with D hard to call. The V end lost 2 bases, the J end lost 3 bases, and 11 bases lay between the germline ends. The CDR3 spans 14 residues. The germline V gene encodes CDR1 MDHEN and CDR2 SYDVKM. CDR3 sequence: CASSLPGLYYEQYF. The DNA of the CDR3 is TGTGCCAGCAGTTTACCGGGCCTTTACTACGAGCAGTACTTC.

V usage is TRBV12-3 or TRBV12-4 and J usage is TRBJ2-7; D might be TRBD2 (6 bases). This CDR3 contains 14 residues. Trimming stripped 6 bases from V and 1 base from J, with 13 bases between. This chain's CDR3 is CASREGGESYEQYF. The CDR3 DNA follows: TGTGCCAGCAGGGAGGGTGGGGAGTCCTACGAGCAGTACTTC.

The chain combines TRBV21-1 with TRBJ1-3; the DNA was not compared with TRBD1, the D call given in the table. TRBV21-1 is designated a pseudogene. This CDR3 region has 19 residues. CDR3 sequence (DNA): TGTGCCAGCATCCTCCCGGACAGGCCTCCCTCGAGCTCTGGAAACACCATATATTTT. This codes for CASILPDRPPSSSGNTIYF.

This clonotype appeared a few times. V and J are TRBV9 and TRBJ1-1; D is possibly TRBD1 (6 bases). V dropped 4 bases and J dropped 3 bases, with 13 bases sitting between them. Germline lookup yields CDR1 SGDLS and CDR2 YYNGEE. The CDR3 consists of 14 residues. CDR3 in DNA: TGTGCCAGCAGCCCCCGTACAGGGTACACTGAAGCTTTCTTT. Protein sequence: CASSPRTGYTEAFF.

This clonotype has more than one count but fewer than ten. The rearrangement links TRBV11-2 to TRBJ2-7; no reliable D call. Looked up from germline, CDR1 is SGHAT and CDR2 is FQNNGV. CDR3 size: 15 residues. V was pared by 5 bases and J by 7 bases, with 21 bases between. CDR3 bases: TGTGCCAGCAGCACCCGACAAAGCTCCTACAATGAGCAGTACTTC. Protein: CASSTRQSSYNEQYF.

The rearrangement links TRBV12-3 or TRBV12-4 to TRBJ2-1, with TRBD2 as a possible D gene (6 bases). V lost 2 bases and J lost 7, with 18 bases in between. The CDR3 runs to 16 residues. The chain's CDR3 is CASSLQGGHPRNEQFF. CDR3 nucleotides: TGTGCCAGCAGTTTACAGGGAGGTCACCCTCGGAATGAGCAGTTCTTC.